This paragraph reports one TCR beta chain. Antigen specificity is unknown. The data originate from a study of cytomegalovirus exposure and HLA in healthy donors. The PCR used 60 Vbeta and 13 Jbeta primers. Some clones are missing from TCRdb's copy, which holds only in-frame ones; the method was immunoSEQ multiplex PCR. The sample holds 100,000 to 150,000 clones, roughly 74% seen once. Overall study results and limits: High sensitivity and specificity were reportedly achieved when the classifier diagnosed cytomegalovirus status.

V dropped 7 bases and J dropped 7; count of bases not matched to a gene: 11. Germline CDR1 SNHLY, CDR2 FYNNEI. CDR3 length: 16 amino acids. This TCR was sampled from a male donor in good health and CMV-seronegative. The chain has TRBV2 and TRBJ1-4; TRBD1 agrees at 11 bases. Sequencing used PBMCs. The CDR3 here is CASIRGDRGSGEKLFF. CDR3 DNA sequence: TGTGCCAGCATTCGTGGGGACAGGGGGTCTGGTGAAAAACTGTTTTTT.